This T cell receptor (beta chain) stems from a study of cytomegalovirus exposure and HLA in healthy donors. This clone came up once. Produced via immunoSEQ multiplex PCR; TCRdb's table is partial and in-frame only. The sample carries roughly 59,000 clones, 92% recorded once. From the roughly 120-subject validation cohort, which was separate from the roughly 670-subject first cohort, the donors were drawn. In germline, CDR1 is LNHDA, CDR2 SQIVND (reference sequence). After removal of 5 bases from V and 5 bases from J, the junction contained 7 bases not matched to a gene. The CDR3 is 14 amino acids. The rearrangement links TRBV19 to TRBJ2-5; 8 bases are shared with TRBD2. Sample: PBMCs. The receptor comes from a man aged 18-30 years in good health and CMV-seropositive. CDR3 sequence (DNA): TGTGCCAGTAGTGCGAGGACTAGCTGGGAGACCCAGTACTTC. Its translation: CASSARTSWETQYF.